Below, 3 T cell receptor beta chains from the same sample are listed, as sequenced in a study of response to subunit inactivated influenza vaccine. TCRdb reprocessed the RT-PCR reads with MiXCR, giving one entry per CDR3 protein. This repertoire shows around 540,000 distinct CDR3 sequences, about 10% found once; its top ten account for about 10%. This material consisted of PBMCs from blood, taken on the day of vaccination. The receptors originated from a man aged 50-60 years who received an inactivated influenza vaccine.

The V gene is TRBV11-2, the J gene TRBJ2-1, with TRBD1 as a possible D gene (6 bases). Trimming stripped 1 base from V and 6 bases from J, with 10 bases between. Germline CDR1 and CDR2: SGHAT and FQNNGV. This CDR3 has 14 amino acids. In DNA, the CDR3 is TGTGCCAGCAGCTTAGGACAGGCCAGCAATGAGCAGTTCTTC. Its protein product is CASSLGQASNEQFF.

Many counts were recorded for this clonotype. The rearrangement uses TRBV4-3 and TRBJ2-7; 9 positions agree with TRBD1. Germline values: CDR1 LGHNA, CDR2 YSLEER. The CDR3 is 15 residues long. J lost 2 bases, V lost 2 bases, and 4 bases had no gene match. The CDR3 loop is CASSQTRTGAYEQYF. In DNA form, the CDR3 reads TGCGCCAGCAGCCAAACCCGGACAGGGGCCTACGAGCAGTACTTC.

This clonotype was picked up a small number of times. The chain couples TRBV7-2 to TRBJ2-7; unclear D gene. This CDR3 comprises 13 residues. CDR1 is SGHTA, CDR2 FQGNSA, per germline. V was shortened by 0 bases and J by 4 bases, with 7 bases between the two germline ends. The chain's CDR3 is CASSLAGKYEQYF. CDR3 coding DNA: TGTGCCAGCAGCTTAGCGGGAAAATACGAGCAGTACTTC.